Shown below are 29 T cell receptor beta chains from a single sample sequenced in a study of blood T cells in healthy people across ages. A second about 7 to 11 cycle PCR used barcoded and J-beta primers. Via MiXCR, TCRdb re-called the 5' RACE reads, giving one row per CDR3 protein. The data show 2 million or so distinct CDR3 sequences, with about 50% seen just once and over 2% held by the top ten. The sequenced sample was blood. The receptor set was obtained from a woman aged 40 to 50 in good health.

This chain uses TRBV9 with TRBJ1-4; tentatively, D is TRBD1 (6 bases). The germline CDR1 and CDR2 sequences are SGDLS and YYNGEE. The CDR3 covers 15 residues. V was cut by 0 bases and J by 8 bases, with 14 bases left in between. This CDR3 is CASSVGQAIREKLFF. The CDR3 region has the DNA TGTGCCAGCAGCGTAGGACAGGCGATCCGGGAAAAACTGTTTTTT.

This rearrangement joins TRBV7-2 to TRBJ2-1, with 14 bases identical to TRBD2. V was pared by 6 bases and J by 9 bases, with 7 bases of the junction left unmatched. The CDR3 is 15 amino acids. Per the germline V gene, CDR1 is SGHTA and CDR2 is FQGNSA. The DNA for the CDR3 is TGTGCCAGCAGTAAGGGACTAGCGGGGGACCTTGAGCAGTTCTTC. Residues: CASSKGLAGDLEQFF.

V usage is TRBV5-5 and J usage is TRBJ1-4; 7 bases line up with TRBD1. In germline, CDR1 is SGHKS, CDR2 YYEKEE (reference sequence). After removal of 4 bases from V and 2 bases from J, the junction contained 5 bases not matched to a gene. There are 15 residues in the CDR3. CDR3 in amino acids: CASSRLTGTNEKLFF. CDR3 sequence (DNA): TGTGCCAGCAGCCGCTTGACAGGGACTAATGAAAAACTGTTTTTT. The full variable domain, its missing parts supplied by reference TRBV5-5 and TRBJ1-4, is DAGVTQSPTHLIKTRGQQVTLRCSPISGHKSVSWYQQVLGQGPQFIFQYYEKEERGRGNFPDRFSARQFPNYSSELNVNALLLGDSALYLCASSRLTGTNEKLFFGSGTQLSVL.

The chain couples TRBV29-1 to TRBJ1-2, with D unclear. V was pared by 7 bases and J by 0 bases, with 15 bases between. The CDR3 runs 14 residues. Looked up from germline, CDR1 is SQVTM and CDR2 is ANQGSEA. CDR3 residues: CSADGEGSNYGYTF. The CDR3 coding sequence is TGCAGCGCCGATGGGGAGGGATCTAACTATGGCTACACCTTC.

The rearrangement joins TRBV6-2 or TRBV6-3 to TRBJ2-5; possibly TRBD1 or TRBD2 for D (5 bases each). The CDR3 is made up of 14 amino acids. V was trimmed by 5 bases and J by 11 bases, leaving 21 bases between them. Germline CDR1 reads MNHEY; CDR2 reads SVGEGT. The CDR3 sequence: CASSKRDLRDEQYF. The CDR3 bases are TGTGCCAGCAGTAAAAGGGACCTTCGGGATGAGCAGTACTTC.

Worth noting for this clonotype: At one end the junction does not follow the germline gene, possibly because of a read error. This sequence joins TRBV7-2 and TRBJ2-7; 9 nucleotides line up with TRBD2. The CDR3 is 16 residues long. CDR1 is SGHTA, CDR2 FQGNSA, per germline. CDR3 sequence: CVSSLRSGRSSYEQYF. Here the CDR3 DNA reads TGTGTCAGCAGCCTCCGTAGCGGGAGAAGCTCCTACGAGCAGTACTTC.

The chain couples TRBV21-1 to TRBJ1-4; the table names TRBD1, a call not compared with the DNA. TRBV21-1 is a recognized pseudogene. The CDR3 is made up of 19 amino acids. CDR3 bases: TGTGCCAGCAGCTCGAAACAGGCGAGCCTTACCACAACTAATGAAAAACTGTTTTTT. As protein: CASSSKQASLTTTNEKLFF.

This clonotype was picked up many times. The chain uses TRBV6-5 and TRBJ2-3; 7 bases are shared with TRBD1. The CDR3 totals 15 residues. Losses at the gene ends were 6 bases for V and 1 base for J; bases not matched to a gene: 7. Germline lookup yields CDR1 MNHEY and CDR2 SVGAGI. CDR3 bases: TGTGCCAGCAGCCCTGGGACAGCCGGCACAGATACGCAGTATTTT. It is translated as CASSPGTAGTDTQYF.

This clonotype was seen only once. The chain has TRBV20-1 and TRBJ1-1; D ambiguous. The germline V gene has CDR1 DFQATT and CDR2 SNEGSKA (reference sequence). The CDR3 has 14 amino acids. V shed 5 bases and J shed 10 bases, with 23 bases lying between them. The CDR3 bases are TGCAGTGCTCAGAGTGCGGGCGAAAGGCCCCCAGCTTTCTTT. This gives the protein CSAQSAGERPPAFF.

The rearrangement joins TRBV7-6 to TRBJ2-4; no firm D call. The J call may be wrong; the DNA end is better matched by TRBJ2-7. This CDR3 comprises 14 residues. Per germline, CDR1 SGHVS and CDR2 FNYEAQ. The CDR3 region is CASSLEGFRNEQYF. The CDR3 DNA follows: TGTGCCAGCAGCTTAGAGGGTTTTAGGAACGAGCAGTACTTC.

This clonotype was found once. This chain uses TRBV3-1 with TRBJ2-7; the match to TRBD2 covers 9 bases. Per germline, CDR1 LGHDT and CDR2 YNNKEL (reference sequence). The CDR3 loop spans 15 amino acids. Unmatched junction bases numbered 3, after V lost 0 bases and J lost 3 bases. The DNA for the CDR3 is TGTGCCAGCAGCCAAGATCTAGCGGGGAACTACGAGCAGTACTTC. Translating gives CASSQDLAGNYEQYF.

The chain combines TRBV3-1 with TRBJ1-2; D ambiguous. The CDR3 loop spans 11 amino acids. Trimming cost V 2 bases and J 9 bases, with 7 bases left between them. Germline CDR1 and CDR2: LGHDT and YNNKEL (reference sequence). The CDR3 sequence is CASSQHSSYTF. CDR3 sequence (DNA): TGTGCCAGCAGCCAACATAGCAGCTACACCTTC.

V gene TRBV7-2 combines with J gene TRBJ2-1; 9 nucleotides align to TRBD2. Germline CDR1 SGHTA, CDR2 FQGNSA. This CDR3 region has 16 residues. V was clipped by 0 bases and J by 5 bases; unmatched bases: 5. This CDR3 is CASSLASAGGDNEQFF. The CDR3 coding sequence is TGTGCCAGCAGCTTAGCGTCGGCGGGGGGGGACAATGAGCAGTTCTTC.

This clonotype was observed a handful of times. The J gene is TRBJ2-3, the V gene TRBV2; D is uncertain. CDR1 SNHLY and CDR2 FYNNEI come from the germline V gene. Trimming took off 1 base at V and 4 bases at J, with 9 bases between the two ends. The CDR3 has 14 residues. Here the CDR3 reads CASSEGLRPDTQYF. In nucleotides, the CDR3 is TGTGCCAGCAGTGAAGGGCTCCGCCCAGATACGCAGTATTTT.

The chain links TRBV6-6 to TRBJ1-2; D may be TRBD1 (5 bases). The CDR3 length is 11 residues. Looked up from germline, CDR1 is MNHNY and CDR2 is SVGAGI (reference sequence). Trimming left V 8 bases short and J 5 bases short, with 9 bases between. CDR3 coding DNA: TGTGCCAGCTTACAGGATTATGGCTACACCTTC. Protein product: CASLQDYGYTF.

The chain employs TRBV20-1 and TRBJ1-2, with D possibly being TRBD1 (5 bases). V gave up 0 bases and J gave up 0 bases, with 14 bases separating them. This CDR3 region has 16 residues. Germline values: CDR1 DFQATT, CDR2 SNEGSKA (reference sequence). CDR3 amino acids: CSARDQRQSANYGYTF. DNA of the CDR3: TGCAGTGCTAGAGATCAGAGACAGTCAGCTAACTATGGCTACACCTTC.

A few counts support this clonotype. The chain carries TRBV4-2 and TRBJ2-3; 8 bases match TRBD2. V gave up 3 bases and J gave up 2 bases; unmatched junction bases: 4. CDR3 size: 15 residues. Germline V gene lookup returns CDR1 LGHNA and CDR2 YNFKEQ. The chain's CDR3 is CASSQVAGFTDTQYF. CDR3 nucleotide sequence: TGTGCCAGCAGCCAGGTAGCGGGGTTCACAGATACGCAGTATTTT.

The chain couples TRBV20-1 to TRBJ2-5; 9 bases match TRBD2. CDR3 length: 14 amino acids. Looked up from germline, CDR1 is DFQATT and CDR2 is SNEGSKA (reference sequence). The V and J ends lost 2 bases and 4 bases, in that order; junction bases with no gene match: 5. In nucleotides, the CDR3 is TGCAGTGCTAGAATGGGTAGCGGGGGAGAGACCCAGTACTTC. Its translation: CSARMGSGGETQYF.

This clonotype came up a few times. The chain combines TRBV18 with TRBJ1-2, with D unclear. The CDR3 length is 13 residues. Trimming took off 2 bases at V and 4 bases at J, with 8 bases between the two ends. Per the germline V gene, CDR1 is KGHSH and CDR2 is LQKENI. CDR3: CASSPEDGYGYTF. Here the CDR3 DNA reads TGTGCCAGCTCACCAGAGGACGGCTATGGCTACACCTTC.

The rearrangement uses TRBV29-1 and TRBJ1-1; D remains unclear. The CDR3 consists of 14 residues. V lost 2 bases and J 4 bases, leaving 14 bases between the germline ends. Germline values: CDR1 SQVTM, CDR2 ANQGSEA. CDR3 DNA: TGCAGCGTTGAAATCGCGTCGGGAGGCACTGAAGCTTTCTTT. This sequence encodes CSVEIASGGTEAFF. The complete variable domain, with remaining parts taken from reference TRBV29-1 and TRBJ1-1, reads SAVISQKPSRDICQRGTSLTIQCQVDSQVTMMFWYRQQPGQSLTLIATANQGSEATYESGFVIDKFPISRPNLTFSTLTVSNMSPEDSSIYLCSVEIASGGTEAFFGQGTRLTVV.

The chain carries TRBV28 and TRBJ2-3, with D perhaps TRBD1 (5 bases). Trimming cost V 2 bases and J 4 bases, with 16 bases left between them. CDR1 and CDR2 (germline): MDHEN, SYDVKM. The CDR3 has 16 amino acids. The CDR3: CASSLGSQGISDTQYF. CDR3 nucleotides: TGTGCCAGCAGTTTAGGTTCCCAGGGAATCTCAGATACGCAGTATTTT.

This chain joins TRBV20-1 and TRBJ2-3; 13 nucleotides agree with TRBD2. The CDR3 is 18 residues long. CDR1 and CDR2 from the germline V gene are DFQATT and SNEGSKA (reference sequence). J gave up 2 bases and V 5 bases, and 13 bases lay outside the gene matches. The CDR3 reads CSALYGLAGATNTDTQYF. In DNA form, the CDR3 reads TGCAGTGCTTTATACGGACTAGCGGGGGCGACAAACACAGATACGCAGTATTTT.

A note on this clonotype: A much larger clonotype is one base distant, so this may be a read error. The chain joins TRBV6-2 or TRBV6-3 to TRBJ2-1; D ambiguous. The CDR3 has 13 amino acids. CDR1 is MNHEY, CDR2 SVGEGT, per germline. The CDR3 region has the DNA TGTGCCAGCAGTCGGACGGTCTACAATGGGCAGTTCTTC. Translation: CASSRTVYNGQFF.

CDR3 in amino acids: CASREVGKNIQYF. The CDR3 nucleotides are TGTGCCAGCAGGGAGGTGGGCAAAAACATTCAGTACTTC. This chain connects TRBV27 to TRBJ2-4; D possibly corresponds to TRBD2 (5 bases). CDR3 length equals 13 residues. CDR1 is MNHEY and CDR2 is SMNVEV in the germline V gene (reference sequence). Trimming shortened V by 6 bases and J by 3 bases, and 9 bases separated the two germline ends.

J is TRBJ1-1 and V is TRBV5-5; TRBD1 aligns across 7 bases. This CDR3 contains 15 residues. Germline V CDR1 and CDR2: SGHKS, YYEKEE (reference sequence). The V gene end was trimmed by 5 bases and the J gene end by 1 base; junction bases not matched to a gene: 8. This chain's CDR3 is CASRSTGTRNTEAFF. The CDR3 bases are TGTGCCAGCAGATCGACAGGGACCAGGAACACTGAAGCTTTCTTT.

Many counts were recorded for this clonotype. Germline is not matched at one junction end, which may reflect a read error. This chain links TRBV4-3 with TRBJ2-3, with 9 positions matching TRBD1. This CDR3 spans 15 amino acids. The germline V gene encodes CDR1 LGHNA and CDR2 YSLEER. CDR3 region: CASSLTGTGSDTQYF. The CDR3 bases are TGTGCTAGCAGCCTTACCGGGACAGGGTCGGATACGCAGTATTTT.

A few counts support this clonotype. J is TRBJ2-4 and V is TRBV5-4; 8 bases are shared with TRBD1. J was trimmed by 13 bases and V by 4 bases; bases with no gene match: 16. The CDR3 length is 15 residues. Germline loops: CDR1 SGHNT, CDR2 YYREEE (reference sequence). In DNA, the CDR3 is TGTGCCAGCAGCCAAGCGCAGACAGGGGTTGGAGAGCAGTACTTC. Translating it yields CASSQAQTGVGEQYF.

This clonotype was seen only a few times. V gene TRBV10-1 combines with J gene TRBJ2-7; TRBD1 matches 7 bases. Germline CDR1 WNHNN, CDR2 SYGVQD (reference sequence). The CDR3 runs to 13 residues. Trimming cost V 0 bases and J 7 bases; bases outside gene matches: 3. The DNA of the CDR3 is TGCGCCAGCAGTGAGTCAGTGACAGGGGAGCAGTACTTC. This sequence encodes CASSESVTGEQYF.

The rearrangement joins TRBV28 to TRBJ1-6; a weak D match, TRBD1 (5 bases). Germline lookup yields CDR1 MDHEN and CDR2 SYDVKM. The CDR3 length is 15 residues. Trimming stripped 7 bases from V and 4 bases from J, with 14 bases between. This CDR3 reads CASTGPGIYNSPLHF. CDR3 nucleotide sequence: TGTGCCAGCACAGGGCCGGGCATATATAATTCACCCCTCCACTTT. The variable domain in full, completed from reference TRBV28 and TRBJ1-6, reads DVKVTQSSRYLVKRTGEKVFLECVQDMDHENMFWYRQDPGLGLRLIYFSYDVKMKEKGDIPEGYSVSREKKERFSLILESASTNQTSMYLCASTGPGIYNSPLHFGNGTRLTVT.